This T cell receptor beta chain was sequenced in a study of vaccination and CD4 T cells after COVID-19. This clonotype was found a few times. As yet, its antigen is unknown. Treatment described: approximately nine-day PBMC culture with coronavirus spike peptide pools or control peptides (ViraFEST assay). The collection of CD4+ T cells from the unexposed donor took place before the COVID-19 pandemic (2011-2018). Cultured CD4+ T-cell DNA underwent Oncomine TCR Beta short-read sequencing. Genomic DNA was drawn out of CD4+ T cells grown in culture. A single record per CDR3 protein comes from TCRdb applying MiXCR to the PCR reads. The sample has approximately 9,800 distinct CDR3 sequences, 30% to 40% seen once; the top ten hold 20% to 25%. CDR1 and CDR2 (germline): DFQATT, SNEGSKA (reference sequence). The CDR3 is 18 residues long. V was pared by 2 bases and J by 0 bases, with 17 bases between.

This chain links TRBV20-1 with TRBJ2-6; D may correspond to TRBD1 or TRBD2 (5 bases each). This sequence was found in a human donor in good health. Sequenced: CD4+ T cells from blood, cultured in vitro. Here the CDR3 DNA reads TGCAGTGCTAGATCACCGGGACGGGTTTACTCTGGGGCCAACGTCCTGACTTTC. This translates into CSARSPGRVYSGANVLTF.